Following are 23 T cell receptor beta chains from one sample sequenced in a study of blood T cell repertoires in COVID-19. Produced via immunoSEQ multiplex PCR; TCRdb's table is partial and in-frame only. Among about 150,000 clones listed, around 90% were seen once. The sequencing input was PBMCs or T cells enriched from blood (not recorded which). These receptors came from a woman aged 40-49 years who had been exposed to COVID-19.

V and J are TRBV28 and TRBJ2-7, with 8 nucleotides matching TRBD1. The V gene's germline CDR1 is MDHEN and CDR2 SYDVKM. The CDR3 is made up of 15 amino acids. After removal of 5 bases from V and 0 bases from J, the junction contained 6 bases not matched to a gene. The CDR3 loop reads CASSPDRGGSYEQYF. The DNA of the CDR3 is TGTGCCAGCAGTCCTGACAGGGGAGGCTCCTACGAGCAGTACTTC.

The V call is TRBV11-3, the J call TRBJ2-3, with 9 bases aligning to TRBD1. This CDR3 contains 17 residues. Germline V gives CDR1 SGHNT, CDR2 YENEEA. After removal of 1 base from V and 2 bases from J, the junction contained 7 bases not matched to a gene. The CDR3 loop reads CASSLGTGTGFTDTQYF. CDR3 DNA: TGTGCCAGCAGCTTAGGCACCGGGACAGGGTTCACAGATACGCAGTATTTT.

V is TRBV19 and J is TRBJ1-5; D unresolved. The CDR3 is 16 amino acids. CDR1 LNHDA and CDR2 SQIVND come from the germline V gene (reference sequence). V lost 1 base, J lost 2 bases, and 12 bases lay in between. CDR3 nucleotide sequence: TGTGCCAGTAGTATAGCACGGGGAGGAGGCAATCAGCCCCAGCATTTT. It is translated as CASSIARGGGNQPQHF.

The V call is TRBV4-1, the J call TRBJ2-1, with 9 bases aligning to TRBD1. V gave up 4 bases and J gave up 5 bases; unmatched junction bases: 18. CDR1 and CDR2 from the germline V gene are MGHRA and YSYEKL. This CDR3 spans 19 amino acids. The DNA of the CDR3 is TGCGCCAGCAGCCTCAGACCGGGACAGGGTTTTAGTGCTCACAATGAGCAGTTCTTC. Residues: CASSLRPGQGFSAHNEQFF.

J is TRBJ2-3 and V is TRBV7-3; the D gene is possibly TRBD1 (5 bases). Germline V lookup: CDR1 SGHTA, CDR2 FQGTGA. This CDR3 has 14 amino acids. V lost 2 bases and J 0 bases, leaving 6 bases between the germline ends. The CDR3 bases are TGTGCCAGCAGCTTACCAGGGAGCACAGATACGCAGTATTTT. Protein: CASSLPGSTDTQYF.

The chain employs TRBV3-1 (or the pseudogene TRBV3-2) and TRBJ2-3, with 8 positions matching TRBD1. Germline V lookup: CDR1 LGHDT, CDR2 YNNKEL (reference sequence). Trimming cost V 2 bases and J 0 bases; bases outside gene matches: 1. The CDR3 totals 15 residues. CDR3 nucleotides: TGTGCCAGCAGCCAAAGGACAGGGAGCACAGATACGCAGTATTTT. It is translated as CASSQRTGSTDTQYF.

The CDR3 sequence is CASSVSGQGSPLHF. Here the CDR3 DNA reads TGTGCCAGCAGTGTGTCGGGACAGGGGTCACCCCTCCACTTT. V and J are TRBV25-1 and TRBJ1-6, with 10 bases identical to TRBD1. The CDR3 extends over 14 amino acids. With V trimmed by 4 bases and J by 10 bases, 4 bases remained unmatched. Germline CDR1 is MGHDK and CDR2 is SYGVNS.

This clone has only a few counts. This sequence joins TRBV6-1 and TRBJ1-5, with a tentative D call TRBD1 (6 bases). This CDR3 is 14 amino acids long. V was clipped by 3 bases and J by 6 bases, with 12 bases between them. Germline loops: CDR1 MNHNS, CDR2 SASEGT. The CDR3 loop reads CASSDTGWGQPQHF. As DNA, the CDR3 is TGTGCCAGCAGTGATACAGGGTGGGGTCAGCCCCAGCATTTT.

The chain has TRBV19 and TRBJ2-7; no reliable D call. CDR1 LNHDA and CDR2 SQIVND come from the germline V gene (reference sequence). The CDR3 is 13 residues long. Trimming cost V 1 base and J 3 bases, with 7 bases left between them. In nucleotides, the CDR3 is TGTGCCAGTAGTATAGCAATAGACTACGAGCAGTACTTC. The encoded protein is CASSIAIDYEQYF.

V and J are TRBV7-2 and TRBJ2-7, with 9 bases fitting TRBD1. Germline loops: CDR1 SGHTA, CDR2 FQGNSA. V was clipped by 5 bases and J by 3 bases; unmatched bases: 20. This CDR3 has 19 amino acids. The CDR3 coding sequence is TGTGCCAGCAGCCAAAAAGTCACCGGGACAGGGAATCCCGGCTACGAGCAGTACTTC. It encodes CASSQKVTGTGNPGYEQYF.

This clone appeared a few times. This chain uses TRBV19 with TRBJ1-3; D gene ambiguous. The CDR3 consists of 15 residues. The germline CDR1 and CDR2 sequences are LNHDA and SQIVND (reference sequence). V was clipped by 8 bases and J by 3 bases, with 17 bases between them. The CDR3 nucleotides read TGTGCCAGTCGCGGGGTCCGCGATTTTGGAAACACCATATATTTT. Translation gives CASRGVRDFGNTIYF.

The chain links TRBV5-1 to TRBJ1-1; 7 nucleotides match TRBD1. The CDR3 is 17 amino acids. J lost 1 base, V lost 2 bases, and 11 bases had no gene match. Germline loops: CDR1 SGHRS, CDR2 YFSETQ. DNA of the CDR3: TGCGCCAGCAGCTTTCGGGCGAGCCAGGGGGGGAACACTGAAGCTTTCTTT. It translates to CASSFRASQGGNTEAFF.

The rearrangement uses TRBV27 and TRBJ2-3; D is undetermined. Trimming removed 3 bases at V and 4 bases at J, with 5 bases between. Germline CDR1 reads MNHEY; CDR2 reads SMNVEV (reference sequence). The CDR3 is made up of 12 amino acids. The CDR3 loop reads CASSFLPDTQYF. The CDR3 nucleotides are TGTGCCAGCAGTTTCCTTCCAGATACGCAGTATTTT.

This chain links TRBV3-1 (or the pseudogene TRBV3-2) with TRBJ2-1, with TRBD2 matching over 9 bases. The CDR3 consists of 18 residues. Germline V lookup: CDR1 LGHDT, CDR2 YNNKEL (reference sequence). V dropped 4 bases and J dropped 0; count of bases not matched to a gene: 10. CDR3 amino acids: CASSLTRLAASSYNEQFF. The CDR3 DNA reads as TGTGCCAGCAGCCTGACGCGACTAGCGGCCTCCTCCTACAATGAGCAGTTCTTC.

The rearrangement uses TRBV3-1 (or the pseudogene TRBV3-2) and TRBJ1-5; D is possibly TRBD1 (6 bases). The ends were cut back, 3 bases at V and 6 bases at J, with 12 bases in the middle. Germline CDR1 LGHDT, CDR2 YNNKEL (reference sequence). The CDR3 sequence is 14 residues long. In DNA, the CDR3 is TGTGCCAGCAGCCAGGGGGCGTTATTTCAGCCCCAGCATTTT. Translated, it gives CASSQGALFQPQHF.

The chain uses TRBV18 and TRBJ1-1, with D unclear. Germline CDR1 is KGHSH and CDR2 is LQKENI. Trimming cost V 3 bases and J 6 bases, with 11 bases left between them. The CDR3 runs 13 residues. CDR3: CASSPTLGPEAFF. In DNA form, the CDR3 reads TGTGCCAGCTCACCCACGTTGGGCCCTGAAGCTTTCTTT.

The chain links TRBV6-2 or TRBV6-3 to TRBJ2-1, with D unresolved. CDR3 size: 16 residues. V gave up 4 bases and J gave up 0 bases, with 13 bases separating them. Germline V CDR1 and CDR2: MNHEY, SVGEGT. CDR3 bases: TGTGCCAGCAGTTTAAACCCTCACAGCTCCTACAATGAGCAGTTCTTC. Translating gives CASSLNPHSSYNEQFF.

DNA for the CDR3: TGTGCCAGCAGTGAAGCCCCGGCGACTATGGGCACTGAAGCTTTCTTT. It encodes CASSEAPATMGTEAFF. This sequence joins TRBV2 and TRBJ1-1, with D unresolved. The CDR3 consists of 16 residues. Trimming removed 0 bases from V and 4 bases from J, with 15 bases in between. Per germline, CDR1 SNHLY and CDR2 FYNNEI.

The chain links TRBV7-2 to TRBJ2-3, with a weak D call TRBD2 (7 bases). CDR1 SGHTA and CDR2 FQGNSA come from the germline V gene. This CDR3 has 15 residues. With 2 bases removed from V and 2 bases from J, the gap between germline ends came to 11 bases. The CDR3 nucleotides are TGTGCCAGCAGCTTATCTCGGGGGGCCACAGATACGCAGTATTTT. Amino acids: CASSLSRGATDTQYF.

The chain employs TRBV6-4 and TRBJ2-2, with TRBD2 matching over 10 bases. The J segment lost 4 bases and the V segment lost 7 bases, leaving 12 bases of the junction unmatched. The CDR3 is made up of 17 amino acids. Germline-derived CDR1 and CDR2 are MRHNA and SNTAGT. In DNA form, the CDR3 reads TGTGCCAGCAAGCTCCTCGCTGGACTAGCGGTCACCGGGGAGCTGTTTTTT. Its protein product is CASKLLAGLAVTGELFF.

This sequence joins TRBV28 and TRBJ2-7; 9 positions agree with TRBD1. CDR3 size: 15 residues. Germline assignment: CDR1 MDHEN and CDR2 SYDVKM. V lost 2 bases to trimming and J lost 5 bases; unmatched junction nucleotides: 7. The CDR3 is CASSLKGQGFHEQYF. Here the CDR3 DNA reads TGTGCCAGCAGTTTAAAGGGACAGGGTTTCCACGAGCAGTACTTC.

This chain uses TRBV28 with TRBJ2-4, with D possibly TRBD2 on 6 matching bases. The CDR3 totals 14 residues. V was clipped by 5 bases and J by 1 base, with 9 bases between them. Per the germline V gene, CDR1 is MDHEN and CDR2 is SYDVKM. This CDR3 reads CASSKGGAKNIQYF. CDR3 DNA: TGTGCCAGCAGTAAAGGAGGGGCCAAAAACATTCAGTACTTC. Supplemented by reference TRBV28 and TRBJ2-4, the full variable domain reads DVKVTQSSRYLVKRTGEKVFLECVQDMDHENMFWYRQDPGLGLRLIYFSYDVKMKEKGDIPEGYSVSREKKERFSLILESASTNQTSMYLCASSKGGAKNIQYFGAGTRLSVL.

The chain combines TRBV7-2 with TRBJ2-5; 11 bases are a match to TRBD2. CDR3 length: 15 amino acids. V lost 5 bases, J lost 10 bases, and 12 bases stayed unmatched. Per germline, CDR1 SGHTA and CDR2 FQGNSA. CDR3 protein: CASSPRGSGGDHQYF. The CDR3 DNA reads as TGTGCCAGCAGCCCCCGGGGTAGCGGGGGGGACCACCAGTACTTC.